This record looks at one TCR beta chain sequence and its context. This sample is part of a study of control samples from healthy donors and cancer patients. This CDR3 is built from 18 residues. Trimming stripped 0 bases from V and 4 bases from J, with 19 bases between. Germline CDR1 KGHSH, CDR2 LQKENI. Clones were read by immunoSEQ multiplex PCR, and TCRdb kept only the in-frame ones, dropping some. The data show 100,000 or so clones, roughly nine tenths seen once. The sequenced sample consisted of blood. The V call is TRBV18, the J call TRBJ1-3; D is unclear. The sequence derives from a woman aged 45-60 years in good health. The CDR3 nucleotides are TGTGCCAGCTCACCACCTGGCGGACGGCCCCCAGAGGGAAACACCATATATTTT. Its protein is CASSPPGGRPPEGNTIYF.